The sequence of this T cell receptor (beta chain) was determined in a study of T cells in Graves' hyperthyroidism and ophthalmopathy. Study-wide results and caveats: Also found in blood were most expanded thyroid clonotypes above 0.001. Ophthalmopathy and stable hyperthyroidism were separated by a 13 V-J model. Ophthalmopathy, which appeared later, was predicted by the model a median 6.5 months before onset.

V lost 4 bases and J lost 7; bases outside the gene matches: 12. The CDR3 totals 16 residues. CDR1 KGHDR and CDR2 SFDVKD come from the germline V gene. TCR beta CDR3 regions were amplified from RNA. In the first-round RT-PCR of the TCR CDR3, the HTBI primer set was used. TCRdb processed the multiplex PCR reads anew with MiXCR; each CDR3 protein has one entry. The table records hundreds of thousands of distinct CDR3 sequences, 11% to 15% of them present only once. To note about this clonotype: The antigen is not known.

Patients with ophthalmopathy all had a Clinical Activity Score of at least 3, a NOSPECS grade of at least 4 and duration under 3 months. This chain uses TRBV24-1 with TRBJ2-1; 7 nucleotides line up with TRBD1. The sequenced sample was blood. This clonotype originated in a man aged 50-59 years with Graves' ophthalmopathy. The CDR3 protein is CATSDLQGNMGNEQFF. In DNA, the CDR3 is TGTGCCACCAGTGACCTACAGGGGAATATGGGGAATGAGCAGTTCTTC.